These T cell receptor beta chains were read from a single sample in a study of identical twins. TCRdb re-analysed the 5' RACE reads in MiXCR, keeping a single row per CDR3 protein. The table lists some 900,000 distinct CDR3 sequences, about 12% of them singletons, with around 1.5% in the top ten. These records were also assigned to another study, of yellow fever vaccine responses in identical twins.

Sequencing used PBMCs. Source of these receptors: a woman aged 18-35 years in good health. Each CDR3 is given without its conserved first and last residue.

>TRBV3-1|TRBJ2-4
ASSRTGGNVGHIQY
>TRBV2|TRBJ2-1
ASRKASEYNEQF
>TRBV5-1|TRBJ1-1
ASSLEWGANTEAF
>TRBV9|TRBJ2-1
ASSVGWGEQF
>TRBV6-5|TRBJ2-2
ASHRESGELF
>TRBV10-3|TRBJ2-1
AISSRLAGKFYEQF
>TRBV12-3/TRBV12-4|TRBJ2-1
ASSSFSSGSGNEQF
>TRBV7-9|TRBJ2-3
ASSWASGVPDTQY
>TRBV10-3|TRBJ2-3
AISESIPGQGRSDTQY
>TRBV5-1|TRBJ2-7
ASSWKTGEPYEQY
>TRBV2|TRBJ1-5
ASSEKRVGNQPQH
>TRBV24-1|TRBJ2-2
AVGKETGELF
>TRBV7-9|TRBJ1-2
ASSTRTDETNYGYT
>TRBV27|TRBJ2-3
ASSLTGLAGVRQY
>TRBV5-1|TRBJ2-5
ASSFGTEAFWLETQY
>TRBV7-9|TRBJ2-1
ASSSGPGNSYNEQF
>TRBV7-8|TRBJ2-3
ASSFWTSGGRSTDTQY
>TRBV20-1|TRBJ2-1
SARGQLSSYNEQF
>TRBV15|TRBJ2-2
ATSSQTNTGELF
>TRBV6-5|TRBJ2-2
ASSYSLSRGSGGSGELF
>TRBV10-1|TRBJ2-3
ASSVSGRSDTQY
>TRBV6-1|TRBJ1-6
ASSEDGGNSPLH
>TRBV12-3/TRBV12-4|TRBJ2-6
ASSPLDTTGANVLT
>TRBV6-4|TRBJ2-2
ASSSRDLGGELF
>TRBV29-1|TRBJ1-5
SVRTGDSNQPQH
>TRBV12-3/TRBV12-4|TRBJ1-1
ASSLVTGGKTEAF
>TRBV12-3/TRBV12-4|TRBJ1-2
ASSFLRGPHLGYT
>TRBV20-1|TRBJ1-2
RRGGIENGYT
>TRBV24-1|TRBJ2-1
ATSEMGPRPTMV
>TRBV9|TRBJ1-1
ASSISTNTEAF
>TRBV5-1|TRBJ2-1
ASSLDSGRNEQF
>TRBV2|TRBJ2-1
ASRLAGLDEQF
>TRBV2|TRBJ2-1
TSCLAGWGTGDSYNEQF
>TRBV24-1|TRBJ2-5
ATSDTGDRGETQY
>TRBV11-2|TRBJ2-1
ASSLDTGTGNNEQF
>TRBV12-3/TRBV12-4|TRBJ1-1
ASSPTGPNTEAF
>TRBV3-1|TRBJ1-5
ASSQDGGQNRNQPQH
>TRBV28|TRBJ2-2
ASSLVTSNTGELF
>TRBV12-3/TRBV12-4|TRBJ2-7
ASSFNPYSYEQY
>TRBV7-3|TRBJ2-3
ASSLTFSTDTQY
>TRBV7-8|TRBJ2-7
ASSSLRPVYEQY
>TRBV20-1|TRBJ2-1
SAREETSGGGNEQF
>TRBV28|TRBJ2-1
ASSLGTLGSDEQF
>TRBV7-8|TRBJ1-2
ASSMTGGDRGGYT
>TRBV6-5|TRBJ2-3
ASSLTLLGQHPDTQY
>TRBV15|TRBJ2-4
ATSRTQGRNIQY
>TRBV28|TRBJ1-5
ASSLFYEGSNQPQH
>TRBV5-5|TRBJ2-2
ASSLGLAGGPNTGELF
>TRBV18|TRBJ2-1
ASSQTGDSYNEQF
>TRBV7-3|TRBJ2-5
ASSLGWGAEQETQY